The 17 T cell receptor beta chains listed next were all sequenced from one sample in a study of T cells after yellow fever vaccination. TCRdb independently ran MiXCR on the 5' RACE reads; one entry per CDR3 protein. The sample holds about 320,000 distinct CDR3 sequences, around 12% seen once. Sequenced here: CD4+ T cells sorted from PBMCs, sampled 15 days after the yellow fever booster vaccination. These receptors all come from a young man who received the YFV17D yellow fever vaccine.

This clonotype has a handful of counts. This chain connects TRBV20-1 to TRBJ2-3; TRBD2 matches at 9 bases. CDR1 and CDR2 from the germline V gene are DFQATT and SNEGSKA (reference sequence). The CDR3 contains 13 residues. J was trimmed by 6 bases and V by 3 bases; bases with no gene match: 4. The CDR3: CSARRGGSDTQYF. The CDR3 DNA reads TGCAGTGCTAGGCGGGGGGGTAGCGATACGCAGTATTTT.

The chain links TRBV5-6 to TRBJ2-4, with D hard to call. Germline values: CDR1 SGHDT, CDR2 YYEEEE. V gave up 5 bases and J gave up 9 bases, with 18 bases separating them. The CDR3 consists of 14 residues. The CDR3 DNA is TGTGCCAGCAGTTCGACCGGTGGGGTTACCATTCAGTACTTC. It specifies CASSSTGGVTIQYF.

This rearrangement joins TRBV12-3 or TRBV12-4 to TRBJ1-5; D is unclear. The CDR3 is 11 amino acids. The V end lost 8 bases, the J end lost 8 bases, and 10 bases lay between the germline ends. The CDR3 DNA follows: TGTGCCAGCCCCCCCGGGGAGCCCCAGCATTTT. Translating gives CASPPGEPQHF.

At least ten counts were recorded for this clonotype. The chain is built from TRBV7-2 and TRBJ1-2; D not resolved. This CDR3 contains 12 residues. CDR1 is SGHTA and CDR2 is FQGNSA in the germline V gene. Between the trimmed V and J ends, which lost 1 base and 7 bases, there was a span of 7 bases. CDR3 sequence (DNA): TGTGCCAGCAGCTTAGATCTCCCTGGCTACACCTTC. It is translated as CASSLDLPGYTF.

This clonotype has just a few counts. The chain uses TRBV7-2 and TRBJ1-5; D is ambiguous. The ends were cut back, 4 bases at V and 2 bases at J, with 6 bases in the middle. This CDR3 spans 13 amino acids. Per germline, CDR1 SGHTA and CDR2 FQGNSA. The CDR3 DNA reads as TGTGCCAGCAGCTGGTGGGGCAATCAGCCCCAGCATTTT. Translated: CASSWWGNQPQHF.

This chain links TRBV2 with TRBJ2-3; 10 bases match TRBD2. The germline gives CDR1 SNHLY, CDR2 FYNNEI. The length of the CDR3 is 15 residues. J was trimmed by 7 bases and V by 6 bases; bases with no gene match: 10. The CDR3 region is CASSRRTSGAYTQYF. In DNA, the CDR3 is TGTGCCAGCAGCAGGAGGACTAGCGGAGCTTATACGCAGTATTTT.

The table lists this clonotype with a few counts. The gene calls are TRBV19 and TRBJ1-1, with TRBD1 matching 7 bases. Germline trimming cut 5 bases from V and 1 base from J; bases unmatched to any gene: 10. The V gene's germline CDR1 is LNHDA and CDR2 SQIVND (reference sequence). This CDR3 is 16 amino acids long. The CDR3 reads CASSPTRTGGNTEAFF. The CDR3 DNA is TGTGCCAGTAGTCCAACCCGGACAGGCGGGAACACTGAAGCTTTCTTT. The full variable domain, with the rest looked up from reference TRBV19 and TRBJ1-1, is DGGITQSPKYLFRKEGQNVTLSCEQNLNHDAMYWYRQDPGQGLRLIYYSQIVNDFQKGDIAEGYSVSREKKESFPLTVTSAQKNPTAFYLCASSPTRTGGNTEAFFGQGTRLTVV.

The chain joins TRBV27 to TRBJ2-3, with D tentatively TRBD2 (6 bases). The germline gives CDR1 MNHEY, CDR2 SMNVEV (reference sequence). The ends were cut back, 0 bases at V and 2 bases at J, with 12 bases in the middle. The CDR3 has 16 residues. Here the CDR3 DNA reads TGTGCCAGCAGTTTATCGATGGGGGGACTCACAGATACGCAGTATTTT. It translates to CASSLSMGGLTDTQYF.

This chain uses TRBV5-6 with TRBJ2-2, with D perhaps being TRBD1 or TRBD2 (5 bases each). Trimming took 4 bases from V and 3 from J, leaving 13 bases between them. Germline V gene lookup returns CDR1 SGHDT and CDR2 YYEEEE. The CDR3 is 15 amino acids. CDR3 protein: CASSPRDGYTGELFF. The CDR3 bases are TGTGCCAGCAGCCCCCGGGACGGGTACACCGGGGAGCTGTTTTTT.

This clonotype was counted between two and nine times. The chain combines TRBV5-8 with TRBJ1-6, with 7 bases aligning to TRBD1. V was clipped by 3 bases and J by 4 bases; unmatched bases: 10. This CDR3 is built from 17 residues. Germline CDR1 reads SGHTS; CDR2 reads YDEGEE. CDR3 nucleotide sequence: TGTGCCAGCAGCTGGGCACCGGGACAGAGATATAATTCACCCCTCCACTTT. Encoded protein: CASSWAPGQRYNSPLHF.

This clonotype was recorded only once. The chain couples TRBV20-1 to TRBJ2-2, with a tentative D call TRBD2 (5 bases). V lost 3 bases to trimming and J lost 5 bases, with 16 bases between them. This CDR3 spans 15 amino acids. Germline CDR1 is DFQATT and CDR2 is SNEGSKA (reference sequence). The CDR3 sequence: CSASAGLGRTGELFF. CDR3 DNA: TGCAGTGCTAGTGCAGGACTCGGGCGGACCGGGGAGCTGTTTTTT.

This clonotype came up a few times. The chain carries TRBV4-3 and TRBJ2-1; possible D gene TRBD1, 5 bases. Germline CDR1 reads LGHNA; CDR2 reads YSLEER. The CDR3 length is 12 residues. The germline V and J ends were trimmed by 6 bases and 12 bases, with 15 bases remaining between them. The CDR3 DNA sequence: TGCGCCAGCAGTCGGACCCAGGGATCGCAGTTCTTC. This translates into CASSRTQGSQFF.

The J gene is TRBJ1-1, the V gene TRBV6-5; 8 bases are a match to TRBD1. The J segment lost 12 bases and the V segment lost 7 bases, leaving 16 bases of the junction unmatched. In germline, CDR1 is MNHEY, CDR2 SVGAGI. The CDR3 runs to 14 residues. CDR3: CASTLDPTGGRSFF. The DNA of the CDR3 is TGTGCCAGCACCTTAGACCCAACAGGGGGTCGGTCTTTCTTT.

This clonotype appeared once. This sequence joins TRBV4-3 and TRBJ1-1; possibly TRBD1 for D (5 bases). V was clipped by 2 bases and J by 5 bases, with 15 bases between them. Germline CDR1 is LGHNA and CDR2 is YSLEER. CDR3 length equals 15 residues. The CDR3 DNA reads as TGCGCCAGCAGCCAAAGGATTGGGGAGGGGACTGAAGCTTTCTTT. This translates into CASSQRIGEGTEAFF.

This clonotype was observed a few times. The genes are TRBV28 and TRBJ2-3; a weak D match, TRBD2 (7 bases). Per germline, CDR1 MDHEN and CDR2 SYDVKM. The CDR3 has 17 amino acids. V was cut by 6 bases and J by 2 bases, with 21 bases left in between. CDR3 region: CASSPVGGRVPTDTQYF. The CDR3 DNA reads TGTGCCAGCAGCCCCGTGGGGGGGCGGGTGCCCACAGATACGCAGTATTTT.

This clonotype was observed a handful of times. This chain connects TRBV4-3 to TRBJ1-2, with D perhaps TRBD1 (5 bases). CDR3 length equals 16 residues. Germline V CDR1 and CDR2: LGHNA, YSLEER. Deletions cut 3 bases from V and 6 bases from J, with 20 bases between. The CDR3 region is CASSQAALRGENGYTF. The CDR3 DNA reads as TGCGCCAGCAGCCAGGCTGCCCTAAGGGGCGAGAATGGCTACACCTTC.

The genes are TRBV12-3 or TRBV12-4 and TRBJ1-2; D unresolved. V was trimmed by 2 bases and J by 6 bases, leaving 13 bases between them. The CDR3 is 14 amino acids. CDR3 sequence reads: CASSLQWIDHGYTF. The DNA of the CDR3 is TGTGCCAGCAGTTTACAGTGGATTGATCATGGCTACACCTTC.